This T cell receptor (beta chain) was identified in a study of neoadjuvant nivolumab and ipilimumab in lung cancer. Sequencing was performed with immunoSEQ multiplex PCR; in TCRdb, only in-frame clones are kept and a portion is missing. The table includes about 17,000 clones, roughly three quarters detected once. The CDR3 covers 16 residues. Trimming removed 2 bases from V and 1 base from J, with 12 bases in between. Germline V gives CDR1 MNHEY, CDR2 SVGAGI. This clonotype originated in an adult with non-small cell lung cancer. This specimen consisted of tumor tissue, obtained after neoadjuvant nivolumab, alone or with ipilimumab, at or shortly before surgery. The chain uses TRBV6-5 and TRBJ1-5; unclear D gene. The CDR3 region has the DNA TGTGCCAGCAGTTACGTTGGTCCGGCCAGCAATCAGCCCCAGCATTTT. Protein: CASSYVGPASNQPQHF.